Listed here are 27 T cell receptor beta chains from one sample, sequenced in a study of blood T cell repertoires in COVID-19. Measured with immunoSEQ multiplex PCR; TCRdb has only the in-frame clones, and not every one. The sample lists about 75,000 clones, around 72% seen once, with just over 2.5% in the top ten. The specimen was peripheral blood. These TCRs come from a human donor with acute or convalescent COVID-19. The donor label of this sample is uncertain.

The V gene is TRBV28, the J gene TRBJ1-6; 10 nucleotides line up with TRBD1. With V trimmed by 6 bases and J by 9 bases, 8 bases remained unmatched. Germline loops: CDR1 MDHEN, CDR2 SYDVKM. The CDR3 covers 15 residues. The CDR3 protein is CASRLTRDRGSPLHF. CDR3 in DNA: TGTGCCAGCAGACTTACACGGGACAGGGGTTCACCCCTCCACTTT.

The chain is built from TRBV11-2 and TRBJ2-3; the match to TRBD2 covers 7 bases. CDR3 length equals 16 residues. Germline values: CDR1 SGHAT, CDR2 FQNNGV. Trimming cost V 0 bases and J 1 base; bases outside gene matches: 4. The CDR3 region is CASSLDGGWGTDTQYF. DNA of the CDR3: TGTGCCAGCAGCTTAGACGGGGGGTGGGGCACAGATACGCAGTATTTT.

This chain links TRBV7-8 with TRBJ2-1, with D perhaps TRBD2 (5 bases). This CDR3 comprises 13 residues. The V gene's germline CDR1 is SGHVS and CDR2 FQNEAQ. V was clipped by 4 bases and J by 4 bases, with 8 bases between them. Here the CDR3 DNA reads TGTGCCAGCAGCTCGATAGCGTACAATGAGCAGTTCTTC. Translation gives CASSSIAYNEQFF.

The V call is TRBV6-2 or TRBV6-3, the J call TRBJ1-5, with 7 bases that match TRBD1. Germline CDR1 is MNHEY and CDR2 is SVGEGT. CDR3 length: 14 residues. V was clipped by 6 bases and J by 6 bases; unmatched bases: 8. Here the CDR3 DNA reads TGTGCCAGCAGCAGACAGGGAATGTCTCAGCCCCAGCATTTT. Its protein product is CASSRQGMSQPQHF.

The chain uses TRBV25-1 and TRBJ1-6; 7 bases fit TRBD1. The CDR3 runs 14 residues. Germline CDR1 reads MGHDK; CDR2 reads SYGVNS. V trimming: 4 bases; J trimming: 9 bases; junction bases outside the gene matches: 6. CDR3 loop: CASSAGQETSPLHF. CDR3 nucleotide sequence: TGTGCCAGCAGTGCAGGACAGGAGACTTCACCCCTCCACTTT.

J is TRBJ1-2 and V is TRBV7-2, with D tentatively TRBD1 (5 bases). Germline loops: CDR1 SGHTA, CDR2 FQGNSA. This CDR3 comprises 13 residues. The V end was cut by 2 bases, the J end by 7 bases, with 11 bases between. The CDR3 is CASSLSGLTGYTF. The CDR3 DNA follows: TGTGCCAGCAGCTTATCAGGGTTAACTGGCTACACCTTC.

This clone has just a few counts. The chain combines TRBV5-4 with TRBJ2-1, with a tentative D call TRBD2 (6 bases). Germline CDR1 reads SGHNT; CDR2 reads YYREEE (reference sequence). Trimming removed 5 bases from V and 8 bases from J, with 23 bases in between. This CDR3 is built from 16 residues. The CDR3 is CASRLRTGSKADEQFF. In DNA, the CDR3 is TGTGCCAGCAGGCTCCGAACCGGGAGTAAGGCCGATGAGCAGTTCTTC.

The chain recombines TRBV10-1 with TRBJ2-3; TRBD2 aligns across 8 bases. Unmatched junction bases numbered 10, after V lost 5 bases and J lost 6 bases. This CDR3 is built from 15 residues. CDR1 and CDR2 (germline): WNHNN, SYGVQD (reference sequence). The CDR3 bases are TGCGCCAGCAGTACCCAGGGTTCGGGGGGGGATACGCAGTATTTT. This codes for CASSTQGSGGDTQYF.

This sequence joins TRBV5-1 and TRBJ2-2, with a weak D call TRBD1 (6 bases). Germline V gene data show CDR1 as SGHRS and CDR2 as YFSETQ. Trimming stripped 2 bases from V and 6 bases from J, with 11 bases between. This CDR3 contains 14 residues. CDR3 residues: CASSLSRGSGELFF. For the CDR3, the DNA is TGCGCCAGCAGCTTATCGAGGGGGTCCGGGGAGCTGTTTTTT.

In regard to this clone: Its ends do not fully match the called genes, so a read error is possible. This chain joins TRBV25-1 and TRBJ2-1, with D tentatively TRBD1 (5 bases). This CDR3 spans 14 amino acids. Looked up from germline, CDR1 is MGHDK and CDR2 is SYGVNS. The DNA of the CDR3 is TGTGCCAGCAGTGTCCCTCAGGGTTACAGTGAGCAGTTCTTC. Protein: CASSVPQGYSEQFF.

This clone was found a few times. The rearrangement joins TRBV4-3 to TRBJ2-4; TRBD2 aligns across 7 bases. After removal of 0 bases from V and 8 bases from J, the junction contained 13 bases not matched to a gene. Germline CDR1 reads LGHNA; CDR2 reads YSLEER. The CDR3 runs to 17 residues. In DNA form, the CDR3 reads TGCGCCAGCAGCCAAGAATCCCCCCCGCGGGGGTGGGACATTCAGTACTTC. This sequence encodes CASSQESPPRGWDIQYF.

To note about this clone: Because the CDR3's place on the DNA is in doubt, the DNA is left out and the CDR3 is given as listed by TCRdb. J is TRBJ1-3 and V is TRBV10-2; the DNA was not compared with TRBD1, the D call given in the table. The CDR3 spans 15 amino acids, including both terminal residues. Germline V lookup: CDR1 WSHSY, CDR2 SAAADI. CDR3 sequence reads: CASSTSTGVGNTIYF.

The chain uses TRBV11-3 and TRBJ1-1; a weak D match, TRBD1 (5 bases). This CDR3 region has 13 residues. With 2 bases removed from V and 1 base from J, the gap between germline ends came to 5 bases. CDR1 and CDR2 (germline): SGHNT, YENEEA. Here the CDR3 DNA reads TGTGCCAGCAGCTTACAGGGGAACACTGAAGCTTTCTTT. Amino acid sequence: CASSLQGNTEAFF.

Only a few counts were recorded for this clone. The chain combines TRBV5-1 with TRBJ1-4; TRBD1 agrees at 8 bases. Germline CDR1 reads SGHRS; CDR2 reads YFSETQ. The V segment lost 4 bases and the J segment 6 bases; nucleotides outside the gene matches: 5. The CDR3 runs 14 residues. In DNA, the CDR3 is TGCGCCAGCAGCCCGTCGACAGGGGATGAAAAACTGTTTTTT. It yields the protein CASSPSTGDEKLFF.

The CDR3 loop reads CAISPSGRGNTGELFF. The CDR3 bases are TGTGCCATCAGTCCTAGCGGGAGAGGGAACACCGGGGAGCTGTTTTTT. This chain connects TRBV10-3 to TRBJ2-2, with 10 positions matching TRBD2. There are 16 residues in the CDR3. The V segment lost 5 bases and the J segment 1 base; nucleotides outside the gene matches: 4. The germline gives CDR1 ENHRY, CDR2 SYGVKD.

CDR3 protein: CATSDGGSSGANVLTF. Written as DNA, the CDR3 is TGTGCCACCAGTGATGGCGGCAGCTCTGGGGCCAACGTCCTGACTTTC. V usage is TRBV24-1 and J usage is TRBJ2-6; no clear D. Trimming left V 3 bases short and J 0 bases short, with 8 bases between. The CDR3 extends over 16 amino acids. From germline, CDR1 is KGHDR and CDR2 SFDVKD.

The chain links TRBV5-6 to TRBJ1-6; D is possibly TRBD1 (5 bases). V lost 4 bases, J lost 7 bases, and 12 bases lay in between. Germline CDR1 SGHDT, CDR2 YYEEEE. The CDR3 is 14 residues long. DNA for the CDR3: TGTGCCAGCAGCGGGGGGACGGGGAATTCACCCCTCCACTTT. Protein: CASSGGTGNSPLHF.

This clone turned up a few times. J is TRBJ2-1 and V is TRBV11-2; 7 bases are shared with TRBD2. The V gene's germline CDR1 is SGHAT and CDR2 FQNNGV. The CDR3 has 15 residues. Unmatched junction bases numbered 10, after V lost 5 bases and J lost 6 bases. In DNA form, the CDR3 reads TGTGCCAGCAGCGCAAGTCGACTAGCCCTCAATGAGCAGTTCTTC. The encoded protein is CASSASRLALNEQFF.

The chain employs TRBV5-1 and TRBJ1-4; D might be TRBD1 (6 bases). The CDR3 has 14 residues. Trimming cost V 4 bases and J 9 bases, with 16 bases left between them. CDR1 SGHRS and CDR2 YFSETQ come from the germline V gene. In DNA, the CDR3 is TGCGCCAGCAGCCCGGACAGCCCTTACCAAAAACTGTTTTTT. Translating it yields CASSPDSPYQKLFF.

V gene TRBV6-5 combines with J gene TRBJ1-6; possible D gene TRBD1, 5 bases. Germline V lookup: CDR1 MNHEY, CDR2 SVGAGI. The CDR3 extends over 14 amino acids. V was pared by 5 bases and J by 7 bases, with 12 bases between. The CDR3 bases are TGTGCCAGCAGTCGGACAACCCAAAATTCACCCCTCCACTTT. This codes for CASSRTTQNSPLHF.

This clone has a single count. The chain employs TRBV18 and TRBJ1-4; 7 bases line up with TRBD1. V trimming: 4 bases; J trimming: 7 bases; junction bases outside the gene matches: 3. CDR1 KGHSH and CDR2 LQKENI come from the germline V gene. The CDR3 sequence is 13 residues long. The CDR3 bases are TGTGCCAGCTCACAGGGGGCTGTTGAAAAACTGTTTTTT. This encodes CASSQGAVEKLFF.

This clone was counted many times. This chain connects TRBV9 to TRBJ2-1, with 7 bases aligning to TRBD2. The CDR3 spans 15 residues. J was trimmed by 6 bases and V by 2 bases; bases with no gene match: 8. CDR1 SGDLS and CDR2 YYNGEE come from the germline V gene. The CDR3 bases are TGTGCCAGCAGCGTTTCGGGGAGGGCCGTCAATGAGCAGTTCTTC. This sequence encodes CASSVSGRAVNEQFF.

This clone was seen a single time. The chain has TRBV29-1 and TRBJ2-3, with 11 bases identical to TRBD2. V shed 0 bases and J 5 bases; nucleotides not matched to a gene: 10. CDR1 is SQVTM and CDR2 is ANQGSEA in the germline V gene. CDR3 length: 17 amino acids. CDR3: CSVEDTASGGRIDTQYF. The DNA for the CDR3 is TGCAGCGTTGAAGATACGGCTAGCGGGGGGCGGATAGATACGCAGTATTTT.

The rearrangement joins TRBV10-3 to TRBJ2-6; TRBD1 matches 7 bases. Per germline, CDR1 ENHRY and CDR2 SYGVKD. Trimming cost V 5 bases and J 2 bases; bases outside gene matches: 3. The CDR3 length is 15 residues. The CDR3 nucleotides are TGTGCCATCAGTAAAGACAGGGCTGGGGCCAACGTCCTGACTTTC. It specifies CAISKDRAGANVLTF.

This rearrangement joins TRBV19 to TRBJ1-5; unclear D gene. This CDR3 contains 13 residues. V was cut by 5 bases and J by 4 bases, with 9 bases left in between. Looked up from germline, CDR1 is LNHDA and CDR2 is SQIVND (reference sequence). CDR3 region: CASSLGPNQPQHF. The CDR3 DNA sequence: TGTGCCAGTAGTCTAGGGCCGAATCAGCCCCAGCATTTT.

The CDR3 loop is CASSLRTSGTGELFF. The CDR3 bases are TGTGCCAGCAGCTTACGGACTAGCGGTACCGGGGAGCTGTTTTTT. The rearrangement joins TRBV5-4 to TRBJ2-2; 10 positions match TRBD2. V lost 2 bases, J lost 5 bases, and 3 bases stayed unmatched. The CDR3 length is 15 residues. CDR1 and CDR2 from the germline V gene are SGHNT and YYREEE (reference sequence).

The chain uses TRBV4-2 and TRBJ2-3; a weak D match, TRBD1 (5 bases). Germline V gene data show CDR1 as LGHNA and CDR2 as YNFKEQ. Trimming left V 3 bases short and J 0 bases short, with 16 bases between. The CDR3 has 17 amino acids. The DNA of the CDR3 is TGTGCCAGCAGCCATCTATCGGTAGGGGCTAGCACAGATACGCAGTATTTT. Protein product: CASSHLSVGASTDTQYF.